A selection of T cell receptor beta chains follows, all from one sample in a study of control samples from healthy donors and cancer patients. Assay: immunoSEQ multiplex PCR; the TCRdb copy retains only in-frame clones and omits some. There are approximately 150,000 clones in the sample; 91% occur only once, and approximately 3.4% lies in the top ten. Sequences were obtained from blood. The receptor source for this set is a man aged 25 to 45 in good health. Both conserved end residues are part of each CDR3. A D gene is named only where the DNA matches it firmly. Expanded clones are given a class, and other clones once, few, many or no size at all.

>.|TRBV15|.|TRBJ2-7
TGTGCCACCAGCAGAGATCTCCAGGGGACCAATCGAGGGCAGTACTTC
CATSRDLQGTNRGQYF
>TRBD1|TRBV5-6|.|TRBJ1-5
TGTGCCAGCAGCCGCAGGACAGGGAAGGGCAATCAGCCCCAGCATTTT
CASSRRTGKGNQPQHF
>TRBD1|TRBV6-1|.|TRBJ1-6
TGTGCGGTACAGGGGGACAATTCACCCCTCCACTTT
CAVQGDNSPLHF
>TRBD2|TRBV6-5|.|TRBJ2-7
TGTGCCAGCGAAGAAGCTAGCGGATACGAGCAGTACTTC
CASEEASGYEQYF
>TRBD2|TRBV5-6|.|TRBJ2-3
TGTGCCAGCAGCAACAGCCCTAGTAGCGGGGACAGCACAGATACGCAGTATTTT
CASSNSPSSGDSTDTQYF
>.|TRBV13|.|TRBJ1-1
TGTGCCAGCAGCTTAGCGAACACTGAAGCTTTCTTT
CASSLANTEAFF
>.|TRBV10-2|.|TRBJ1-2
TGCGCCAGCAGTGATGGGGGAAACTATGGCTACACCTTC
CASSDGGNYGYTF
>TRBD2|TRBV5-6|.|TRBJ2-3
TGTGCCAGCAGCTCTTTAGCGGGGGGCGAAACCCCCCCAGATACGCAGTATTTT
CASSSLAGGETPPDTQYF
>.|TRBV10-1|.|TRBJ1-1
TGCGCCAGCAGTGGACCCAGGCCCACTGAAGCTTTCTTT
CASSGPRPTEAFF
>.|TRBV30|.|TRBJ1-1
TGTGCCTGGAGACTATGGGCAGAAAACACTGAAGCTTTCTTT
CAWRLWAENTEAFF
>TRBD1|TRBV6-2/TRBV6-3|.|TRBJ2-7
TGTGCCAGCAGTTACAATCTTGACAGGGGCCCCTACGAGCAGTACTTC
CASSYNLDRGPYEQYF
>.|TRBV3-1/TRBV3-2|few|TRBJ1-6
TGTGCCAGCAGCCAAGACAGGGTACATTCACCCCTCCACTTT
CASSQDRVHSPLHF
>.|TRBV3-1/TRBV3-2|.|TRBJ1-2
TGTGCCAGCAGCCAAGGGAGACTTGGGGATGGCTACACCTTC
CASSQGRLGDGYTF
>.|TRBV5-1|.|TRBJ1-4
TGCGCCAGCAGCTTGTGGGATACTAATGAAAAACTGTTTTTT
CASSLWDTNEKLFF
>TRBD2|TRBV10-3|.|TRBJ2-1
TGTGCCATCAGTGAGGGTAGCGGGAGCTCCTACAATGAGCAGTTCTTC
CAISEGSGSSYNEQFF
>.|TRBV2|.|TRBJ1-5
TGTGCCAGCAATCACGGCCGGCCCAATCAGCCCCAGCATTTT
CASNHGRPNQPQHF
>.|TRBV5-4|once|TRBJ1-4
TGTGCCAGCAGCTTGGCGGGGGGACAATTTAATGAAAAACTGTTTTTT
CASSLAGGQFNEKLFF
>.|TRBV28|.|TRBJ2-3
TGTGCCAGCAGTTTTGGGGGGGCCGTGGGGACAGATACGCAGTATTTT
CASSFGGAVGTDTQYF
>TRBD1|TRBV7-3|.|TRBJ1-2
TGTGCCAGCAGCTTAAACCAGGGGGAAGGCTATGGCTACACCTTC
CASSLNQGEGYGYTF
>TRBD1|TRBV28|.|TRBJ1-5
TGTGCCAGCAATTTCGGGACAGGGGTTCAGCCCCAGCATTTT
CASNFGTGVQPQHF
>.|TRBV25-1|.|TRBJ1-2
TGTGCCAGCAGCTTCGGACAGCGCTATGGCTACACCTTC
CASSFGQRYGYTF
>.|TRBV24-1|.|TRBJ2-1
TGTGCCACCAGTGATTTCCGGGGTGAGCAGTTCTTC
CATSDFRGEQFF
>.|TRBV18|.|TRBJ1-4
TGTGCCGGACGGACAGCCCTAAATGAAAAACTGTTTTTT
CAGRTALNEKLFF
>TRBD2|TRBV5-1|.|TRBJ2-3
TGCGCCAGCAGCCTCCAAGCGGGGGGGCAAGGAGATACGCAGTATTTT
CASSLQAGGQGDTQYF
>.|TRBV28|once|TRBJ1-4
TGTGCCAGCAGTTTAAAGGGCCTTACTAATGAAAAACTGTTTTTT
CASSLKGLTNEKLFF
>.|TRBV9|.|TRBJ1-1
TGTGCCAGCAGCGTAGAGGGGGGTGGATACACTGAAGCTTTCTTT
CASSVEGGGYTEAFF
>TRBD1|TRBV10-2|.|TRBJ1-1
TGCGCCAGCAGTGAATTGTCCGGGACAGAGAACACTGAAGCTTTCTTT
CASSELSGTENTEAFF
>TRBD1|TRBV3-1/TRBV3-2|.|TRBJ2-6
TGTGCCAGCAGCACAGGGACAGGGGGCTTTGGGGCCAACGTCCTGACTTTC
CASSTGTGGFGANVLTF
>.|TRBV6-5|once|TRBJ1-1
TGTGCCAGCAGTTACTCGATGAACACTGAAGCTTTCTTT
CASSYSMNTEAFF
>.|TRBV12-3/TRBV12-4|.|TRBJ1-1
TGTGCCAGCAGTTTGGGAGCAGGGACAGAAGCTTTCTTT
CASSLGAGTEAFF
>.|TRBV10-3|.|TRBJ1-6
TGTGCCATCAGTGAGGCTGGCTCCTATAATTCACCCCTCCACTTT
CAISEAGSYNSPLHF
>.|TRBV19|.|TRBJ2-7
TGTGCCAGTAGATCCTTATTACAGGGTGAGCTGTACTTC
CASRSLLQGELYF
>TRBD1|TRBV6-5|.|TRBJ2-7
TGTGCCAGCAGTGACTCTACGGGACAGTCCTACGAGCAGTACTTC
CASSDSTGQSYEQYF
>.|TRBV5-1|few|TRBJ1-6
TGCGCCAGCAGCTTAACAGAGAGTAATTCACCCCTCCACTTT
CASSLTESNSPLHF
>.|TRBV27|.|TRBJ2-7
TGTGCCAGCAGTTTTCAGGGGACTACCTACGAGCAGTACTTC
CASSFQGTTYEQYF
>TRBD1|TRBV5-1|.|TRBJ1-2
TGCGCCAGCAGCTTGGGGGACAGGACCTATGGCTACACCTTC
CASSLGDRTYGYTF
>TRBD1|TRBV7-9|.|TRBJ2-7
TGTGCCAGCAGCTCCCTTCGACAGGGCACCTACGAGCAGTACTTC
CASSSLRQGTYEQYF
>.|TRBV29-1|.|TRBJ1-1
TGCAGCGTTGTCAGGGATTACACTGAAGCTTTCTTT
CSVVRDYTEAFF
>TRBD1|TRBV5-5|.|TRBJ2-1
TGTGCCAGCAGCGGTGGCAGGGGGCAGGGTGGCAATGAGCAGTTCTTC
CASSGGRGQGGNEQFF
>TRBD2|TRBV5-4|.|TRBJ2-2
TGTGCCAGCAGCTTGGGGGTAGCGGGGAGTATGACCGGGGAGCTGTTTTTT
CASSLGVAGSMTGELFF